This record looks at one T cell receptor (beta chain) sequence and its context. Trimming stripped 5 bases from V and 3 bases from J, with 10 bases between. The CDR3 runs 13 residues. CDR1 is SEHNR, CDR2 FQNEAQ, per germline (reference sequence). This specimen belongs to a study of blood T cell repertoires in COVID-19. Background on the study: The United States, Italy and Spain supplied acute and convalescent COVID-19 samples. T cells, B-cell-depleted T cells, or PBMCs supplied cDNA or gDNA.

As originally analysed: Amplification from reference gene primers served as the basis for estimated nucleated cell counts. This table comes from immunoSEQ multiplex PCR, and its TCRdb copy is limited to in-frame clones, with some not included. V, J and clone size are taken as reported in that table, and D and trimming were inferred from the DNA itself. The profile shows over 150,000 clones, roughly 88% of them singletons. Sequenced: peripheral blood. The TCR was taken from a human donor in a cohort sampled during active COVID-19. This rearrangement joins TRBV7-9 to TRBJ1-2; D is unclear. In DNA, the CDR3 is TGTGCCAGCAGCCTTGTAGAGCACTATGGCTACACCTTC. Protein: CASSLVEHYGYTF.